The 10 T cell receptor beta chains below were found in one sample sequenced in a study of Graves' ophthalmopathy and Graves' hyperthyroidism. RNA served as the template for amplifying TCR beta CDR3 regions. Second-round multiplex PCR came after a first-round RT-PCR that employed HTBI primers. TCRdb re-analysed the multiplex PCR reads in MiXCR, keeping a single row per CDR3 protein. The sample has over a million distinct CDR3 sequences, roughly two fifths seen once. Sequencing was performed on peripheral blood or thyroid tissue (not recorded which). The receptors derive from an adult man with Graves' hyperthyroidism.

This rearrangement joins TRBV18 to TRBJ1-6; D may be TRBD1 (5 bases). This CDR3 is built from 13 residues. V shed 0 bases and J shed 10 bases, with 7 bases lying between them. The germline gives CDR1 KGHSH, CDR2 LQKENI. The CDR3: CASSPPGVSPLHF. The CDR3 DNA reads as TGTGCCAGCTCACCACCAGGGGTATCACCCCTCCACTTT.

This clonotype showed up just a few times. CDR3 nucleotides: TGTGCCAGCAGCAATAAACAGGGGAACTATGGCTACACCTTC. Its protein is CASSNKQGNYGYTF. The rearrangement uses TRBV25-1 and TRBJ1-2, with 7 bases matching TRBD1. In germline, CDR1 is MGHDK, CDR2 SYGVNS. Trimming at V came to 6 bases and at J to 2 bases, leaving 6 bases not matched to a gene. The CDR3 loop spans 14 amino acids.

The chain joins TRBV7-2 to TRBJ1-3; perhaps TRBD1 as D (5 bases). With 5 bases removed from V and 0 bases from J, the gap between germline ends came to 17 bases. From germline, CDR1 is SGHTA and CDR2 FQGNSA. The CDR3 covers 17 residues. The CDR3 nucleotides read TGTGCCAGCAGCCAAGATATTACAGGATCCTCTGGAAACACCATATATTTT. Amino acid sequence: CASSQDITGSSGNTIYF.

The V gene is TRBV10-2, the J gene TRBJ1-5; tentative D call: TRBD1 (6 bases). Germline V gives CDR1 WSHSY, CDR2 SAAADI. The CDR3 totals 16 residues. Between the trimmed V and J ends, which lost 4 bases and 6 bases, there was a span of 19 bases. The CDR3 DNA reads TGCGCCAGCAGTGTTGTCCCCGGGGGCATGGGTCAGCCCCAGCATTTT. Translated: CASSVVPGGMGQPQHF.

This clonotype appeared many times. This chain links TRBV6-5 with TRBJ1-2; TRBD1 matches 10 bases. The CDR3 is 13 residues long. CDR1 is MNHEY, CDR2 SVGAGI, per germline. V gave up 6 bases and J gave up 6 bases; unmatched junction bases: 4. The CDR3 loop is CASSQGQGNGYTF. The CDR3, as DNA: TGTGCCAGCAGCCAGGGACAGGGGAATGGCTACACCTTC.

In its sample, this clonotype was seen many times. J is TRBJ2-2 and V is TRBV7-9, with 7 bases matching TRBD1. CDR3 length: 15 residues. From germline, CDR1 is SEHNR and CDR2 FQNEAQ (reference sequence). The trim removed 0 bases at V and 4 bases at J, leaving 2 bases unmatched. This CDR3 reads CASSLATGVTGELFF. For the CDR3, the DNA is TGTGCCAGCAGCTTAGCCACAGGGGTCACCGGGGAGCTGTTTTTT.

J is TRBJ1-5 and V is TRBV10-3; 8 nucleotides align to TRBD1. V lost 6 bases, J lost 11 bases, and 0 bases stayed unmatched. This CDR3 is 10 amino acids long. Germline loops: CDR1 ENHRY, CDR2 SYGVKD. The CDR3 DNA sequence: TGTGCCATCAGGGGACAGGCCCAGCATTTT. Protein sequence: CAIRGQAQHF.

This clonotype appeared a few times. The chain uses TRBV29-1 and TRBJ1-3, with a possible D match to TRBD1 (5 bases). The germline V gene has CDR1 SQVTM and CDR2 ANQGSEA. The CDR3 has 14 amino acids. V gave up 8 bases and J gave up 0 bases, with 14 bases separating them. CDR3 sequence: CSLGGRTSGNTIYF. As DNA, the CDR3 is TGCAGCTTGGGGGGACGGACCTCTGGAAACACCATATATTTT.

This clonotype was detected ten times or more. V gene TRBV7-9 combines with J gene TRBJ2-2, with D unclear. Germline lookup yields CDR1 SEHNR and CDR2 FQNEAQ (reference sequence). Deletions cut 0 bases from V and 7 bases from J, with 9 bases between. The CDR3 runs 14 residues. The CDR3 sequence is CASSLAPDIGELFF. For the CDR3, the DNA is TGTGCCAGCAGCTTAGCGCCAGATATCGGGGAGCTGTTTTTT.

This clonotype was seen more than once but under ten times. This chain joins TRBV2 and TRBJ1-2; perhaps TRBD1 as D (5 bases). Trimming shortened V by 7 bases and J by 7 bases, and 19 bases separated the two germline ends. The CDR3 covers 14 residues. Germline V gene lookup returns CDR1 SNHLY and CDR2 FYNNEI. The CDR3 loop reads CASKATFGRAGYTF. The CDR3 DNA reads as TGTGCCAGCAAGGCAACTTTTGGCAGGGCTGGCTACACCTTC.